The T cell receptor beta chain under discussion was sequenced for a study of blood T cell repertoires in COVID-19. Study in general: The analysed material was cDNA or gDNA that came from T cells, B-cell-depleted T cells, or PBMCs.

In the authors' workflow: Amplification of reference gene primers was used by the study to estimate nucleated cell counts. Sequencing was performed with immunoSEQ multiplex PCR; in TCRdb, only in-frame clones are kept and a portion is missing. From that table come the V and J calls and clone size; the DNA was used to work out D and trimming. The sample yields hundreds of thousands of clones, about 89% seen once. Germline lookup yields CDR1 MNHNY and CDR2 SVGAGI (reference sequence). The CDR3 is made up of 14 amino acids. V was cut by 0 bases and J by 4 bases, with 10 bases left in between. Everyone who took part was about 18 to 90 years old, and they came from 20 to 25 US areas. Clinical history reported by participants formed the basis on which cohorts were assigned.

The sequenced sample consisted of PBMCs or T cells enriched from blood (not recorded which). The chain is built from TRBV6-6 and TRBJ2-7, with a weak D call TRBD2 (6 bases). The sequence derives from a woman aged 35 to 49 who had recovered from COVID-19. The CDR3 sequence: CASSYSRERYEQYF. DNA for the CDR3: TGTGCCAGCAGTTACTCGCGGGAACGATACGAGCAGTACTTC.